This T cell receptor (beta chain) was sequenced in a study of T cells in Graves' hyperthyroidism and ophthalmopathy. Broader study findings: Classification by a 13 V-J model distinguished ophthalmopathy from stable hyperthyroidism.

CDR1 DFQATT and CDR2 SNEGSKA come from the germline V gene (reference sequence). The CDR3 is 12 residues long. The germline V and J ends were trimmed by 1 base and 3 bases, with 7 bases remaining between them. RNA transcripts provided the source from which TCR beta CDR3 regions were amplified. The HTBI primer set served for first-round RT-PCR of the TCR CDR3. TCRdb reprocessed the multiplex PCR reads via MiXCR and lists one record per CDR3 protein. The sample shows about 500,000 distinct CDR3 sequences, 14% of them seen only once. This clonotype was detected ten times or more. Its target is unknown. Source material: blood. This chain connects TRBV20-1 to TRBJ2-7, with D unresolved. The TCR was taken from a woman under 30 with Graves' hyperthyroidism. The chain's CDR3 is CSARGVNYEQYF. CDR3 DNA: TGCAGTGCTAGAGGAGTAAACTACGAGCAGTACTTC.